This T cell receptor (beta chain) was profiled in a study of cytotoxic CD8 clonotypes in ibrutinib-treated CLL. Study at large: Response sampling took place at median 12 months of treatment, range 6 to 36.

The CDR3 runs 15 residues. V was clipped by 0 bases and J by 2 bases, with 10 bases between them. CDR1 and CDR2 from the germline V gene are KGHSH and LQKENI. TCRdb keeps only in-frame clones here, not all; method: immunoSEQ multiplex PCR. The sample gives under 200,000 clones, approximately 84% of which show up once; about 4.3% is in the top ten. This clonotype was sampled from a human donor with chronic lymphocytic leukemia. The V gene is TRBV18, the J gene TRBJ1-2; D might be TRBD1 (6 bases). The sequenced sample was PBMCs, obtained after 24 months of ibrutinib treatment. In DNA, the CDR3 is TGTGCCAGCTCACCACCGCAAGGGGGAAACTATGGCTACACCTTC. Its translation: CASSPPQGGNYGYTF.